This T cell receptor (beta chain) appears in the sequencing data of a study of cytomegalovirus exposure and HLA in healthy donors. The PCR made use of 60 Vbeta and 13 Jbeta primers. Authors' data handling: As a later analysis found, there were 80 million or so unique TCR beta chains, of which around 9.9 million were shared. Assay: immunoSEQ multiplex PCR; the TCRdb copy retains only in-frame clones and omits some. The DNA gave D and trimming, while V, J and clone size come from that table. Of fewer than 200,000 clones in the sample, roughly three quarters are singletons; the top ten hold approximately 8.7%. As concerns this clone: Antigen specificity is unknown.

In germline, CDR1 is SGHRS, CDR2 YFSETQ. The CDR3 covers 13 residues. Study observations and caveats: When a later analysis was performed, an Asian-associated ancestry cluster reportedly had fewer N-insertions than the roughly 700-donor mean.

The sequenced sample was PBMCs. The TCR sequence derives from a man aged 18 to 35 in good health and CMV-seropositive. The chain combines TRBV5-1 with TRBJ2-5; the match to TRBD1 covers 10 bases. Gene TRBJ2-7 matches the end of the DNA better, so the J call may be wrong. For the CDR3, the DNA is TGCGCCAGCGGTCGGGGACAGGGGTACGAGCAGTACTTC. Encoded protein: CASGRGQGYEQYF.